This TCR beta chain was observed in a study of Tregs in tolerant kidney transplant recipients. Study background: Related graft donors supplied nonmyeloablative bone marrow transplants, and mixed chimerism was transient.

Study-wide findings and caveats: Donor-specific Treg expansion exceeded global Treg expansion in tolerant patients, suggesting antigen drive.

Regarding this clone: Its antigen is unidentified.

Produced via immunoSEQ multiplex PCR; TCRdb's table is partial and in-frame only. The table shows about 94,000 clones, with 90% to 95% occurring only once. Looked up from germline, CDR1 is PRHDT and CDR2 is FYEKMQ (reference sequence). The germline V and J ends were trimmed by 1 base and 8 bases, with 14 bases remaining between them. The CDR3 extends over 14 amino acids. Material: CD4+ T cells from blood, obtained before the transplant. This sequence originates from a human donor who received a combined kidney and bone marrow transplant. The genes are TRBV13 and TRBJ1-2, with TRBD1 as a possible D gene (6 bases). The CDR3, as DNA: TGTGCCAGCAGCTTAGTCTCCAGGGGCCGGGGCTACACCTTC. Its translation: CASSLVSRGRGYTF.